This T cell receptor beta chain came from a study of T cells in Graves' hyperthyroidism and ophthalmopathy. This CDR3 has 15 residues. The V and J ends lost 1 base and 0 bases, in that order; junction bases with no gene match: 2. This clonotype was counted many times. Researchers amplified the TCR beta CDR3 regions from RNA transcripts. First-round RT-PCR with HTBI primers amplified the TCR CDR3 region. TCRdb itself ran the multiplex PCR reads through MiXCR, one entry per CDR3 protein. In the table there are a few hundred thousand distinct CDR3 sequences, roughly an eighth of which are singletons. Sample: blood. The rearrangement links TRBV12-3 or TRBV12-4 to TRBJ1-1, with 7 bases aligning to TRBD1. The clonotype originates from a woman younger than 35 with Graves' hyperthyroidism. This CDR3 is CASSLGTGMNTEAFF. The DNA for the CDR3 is TGTGCCAGCAGTTTAGGGACAGGTATGAACACTGAAGCTTTCTTT.